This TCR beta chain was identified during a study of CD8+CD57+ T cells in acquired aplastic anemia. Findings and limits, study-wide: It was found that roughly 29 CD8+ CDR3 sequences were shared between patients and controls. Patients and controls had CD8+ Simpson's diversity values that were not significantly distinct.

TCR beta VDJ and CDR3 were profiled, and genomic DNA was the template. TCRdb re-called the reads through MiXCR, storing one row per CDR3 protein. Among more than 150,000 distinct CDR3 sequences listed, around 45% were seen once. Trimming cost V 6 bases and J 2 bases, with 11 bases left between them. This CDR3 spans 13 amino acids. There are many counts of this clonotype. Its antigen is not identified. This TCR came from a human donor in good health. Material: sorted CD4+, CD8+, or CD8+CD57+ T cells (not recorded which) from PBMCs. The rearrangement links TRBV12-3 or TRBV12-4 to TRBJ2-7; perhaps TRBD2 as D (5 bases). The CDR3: CASRPSGTYEQYF. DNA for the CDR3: TGTGCCAGCAGACCCAGCGGAACCTACGAGCAGTACTTC.